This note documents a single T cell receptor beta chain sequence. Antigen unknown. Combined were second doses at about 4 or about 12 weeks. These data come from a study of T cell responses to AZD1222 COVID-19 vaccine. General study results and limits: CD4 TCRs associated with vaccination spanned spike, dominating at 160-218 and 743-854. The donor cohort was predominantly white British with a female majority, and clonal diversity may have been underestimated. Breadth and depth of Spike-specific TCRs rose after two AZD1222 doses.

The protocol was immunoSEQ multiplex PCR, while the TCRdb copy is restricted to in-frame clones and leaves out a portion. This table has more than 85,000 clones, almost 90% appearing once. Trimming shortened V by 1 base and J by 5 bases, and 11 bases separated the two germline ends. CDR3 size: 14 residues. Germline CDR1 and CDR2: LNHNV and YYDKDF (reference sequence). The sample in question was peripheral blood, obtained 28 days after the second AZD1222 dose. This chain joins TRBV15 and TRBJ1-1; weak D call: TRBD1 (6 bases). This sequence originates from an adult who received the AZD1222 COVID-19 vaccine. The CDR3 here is CATSRGGGWTEAFF. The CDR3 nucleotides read TGTGCCACCAGCAGAGGCGGGGGCTGGACTGAAGCTTTCTTT.